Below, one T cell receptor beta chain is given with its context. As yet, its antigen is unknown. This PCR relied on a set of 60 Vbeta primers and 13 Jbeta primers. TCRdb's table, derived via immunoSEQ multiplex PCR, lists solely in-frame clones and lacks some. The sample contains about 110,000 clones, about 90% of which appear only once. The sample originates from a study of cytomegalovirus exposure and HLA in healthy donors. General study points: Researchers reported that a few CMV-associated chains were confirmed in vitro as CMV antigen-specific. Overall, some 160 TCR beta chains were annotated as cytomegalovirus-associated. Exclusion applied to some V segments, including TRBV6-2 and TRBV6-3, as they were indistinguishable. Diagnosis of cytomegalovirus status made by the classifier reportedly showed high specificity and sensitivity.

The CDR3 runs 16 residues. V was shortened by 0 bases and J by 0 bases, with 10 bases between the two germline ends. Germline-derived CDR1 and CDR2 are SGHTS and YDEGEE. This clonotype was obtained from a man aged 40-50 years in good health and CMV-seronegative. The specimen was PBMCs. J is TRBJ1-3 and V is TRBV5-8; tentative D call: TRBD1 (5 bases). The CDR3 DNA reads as TGTGCCAGCAGCTTGGCGGCCAGGGTCTCTGGAAACACCATATATTTT. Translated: CASSLAARVSGNTIYF.